This T cell receptor beta chain was sequenced in a study of blood T cell repertoires in COVID-19. As for the study in general: PBMCs, B-cell-depleted T cells, or T cells provided the cDNA or gDNA that made up the material.

Participant ages covered about 18 to 100 years across approximately 25 US areas. CDR1 WNHNN and CDR2 SYGVQD come from the germline V gene (reference sequence). V lost 0 bases to trimming and J lost 0 bases, with 5 bases between them. The CDR3 length is 14 residues. Authors' processing steps: Estimated nucleated cell counts came from reference gene primer amplification. The data were produced by immunoSEQ multiplex PCR, yet TCRdb's version contains in-frame clones alone and is incomplete. The DNA was the basis for D and trimming; V, J and clone size are from that table. The data contain 150,000 or so clones, roughly 90% of them singletons.

Sequences were obtained from PBMCs or T cells enriched from blood (not recorded which). The clonotype was recovered from a woman aged 50 to 60 who had recovered from COVID-19. The rearrangement links TRBV10-1 to TRBJ2-5; D gene ambiguous. This CDR3 reads CASSESQYQETQYF. The CDR3 coding sequence is TGCGCCAGCAGTGAGTCACAGTACCAAGAGACCCAGTACTTC.